Below, 29 T cell receptor beta chains from the same sample are listed, as sequenced in a study of a mutant IDH1 vaccine in newly diagnosed glioma. Repertoires were generated with immunoSEQ multiplex PCR, while TCRdb's copy carries only in-frame clones and drops some. The data contain tens of thousands of clones, more than 75% of them singletons. Time point noted: week 35, safety follow-up. It was 300 ug of mutant IDH1 20-mer peptide that made up each vaccine dose, given with topical imiquimod. These receptors' antigens are unknown. The specimen comprised PBMCs, sampled from a glioma patient whose treatment included an IDH1 peptide vaccine. These receptors were taken from a woman in her forties with glioma.

This chain links TRBV6-1 with TRBJ1-1; tentative D call: TRBD1 (6 bases). Deletions cut 3 bases from V and 1 base from J, with 12 bases between. Per the germline V gene, CDR1 is MNHNS and CDR2 is SASEGT. The CDR3 consists of 15 residues. CDR3 DNA: TGTGCCAGCAGTGATCCGGGACAACCGAACACTGAAGCTTTCTTT. As protein: CASSDPGQPNTEAFF.

V is TRBV5-5 and J is TRBJ2-1; TRBD1 might be the D (5 bases). Germline V gene lookup returns CDR1 SGHKS and CDR2 YYEKEE (reference sequence). Between the trimmed V and J ends, which lost 2 bases and 2 bases, there was a span of 11 bases. CDR3 length: 15 residues. The CDR3: CASSFTGDPYNEQFF. The DNA of the CDR3 is TGTGCCAGCAGCTTTACAGGTGATCCCTACAATGAGCAGTTCTTC.

This chain joins TRBV5-1 and TRBJ2-7; D unclear. Germline CDR1 SGHRS, CDR2 YFSETQ. Trimming pared 3 bases from V and 2 bases from J, leaving 9 bases between. The CDR3 loop spans 13 amino acids. Written as DNA, the CDR3 is TGCGCCAGCAGCTCTACTGGGCCCTACGAGCAGTACTTC. The encoded protein is CASSSTGPYEQYF.

This chain links TRBV5-4 with TRBJ2-2, with 8 bases identical to TRBD2. The CDR3 totals 17 residues. The V segment lost 4 bases and the J segment 1 base; nucleotides outside the gene matches: 9. Germline V gene lookup returns CDR1 SGHNT and CDR2 YYREEE (reference sequence). DNA of the CDR3: TGTGCCAGCAGCCCCGTCGCGGGGGGATTGAACACCGGGGAGCTGTTTTTT. Translated, it gives CASSPVAGGLNTGELFF.

CDR3 in amino acids: CASSRLEGPNTGELFF. The CDR3 coding sequence is TGCGCCAGCAGCCGACTTGAGGGCCCGAACACCGGGGAGCTGTTTTTT. J is TRBJ2-2 and V is TRBV5-1, with TRBD2 as a possible D gene (5 bases). This CDR3 spans 16 amino acids. Trimming stripped 4 bases from V and 0 bases from J, with 13 bases between. The germline gives CDR1 SGHRS, CDR2 YFSETQ.

The chain employs TRBV11-3 and TRBJ2-1; TRBD1 matches at 7 bases. Germline V gene lookup returns CDR1 SGHNT and CDR2 YENEEA. V lost 3 bases and J lost 0; bases outside the gene matches: 2. The CDR3 is 15 residues long. The CDR3 region is CASSLGTDSYNEQFF. Here the CDR3 DNA reads TGTGCCAGCAGCTTGGGGACAGACTCCTACAATGAGCAGTTCTTC.

The chain recombines TRBV4-2 with TRBJ2-7, with 12 bases lining up with TRBD2. Per the germline V gene, CDR1 is LGHNA and CDR2 is YNFKEQ. Germline trimming cut 0 bases from V and 0 bases from J; bases unmatched to any gene: 0. This CDR3 has 16 amino acids. The CDR3 loop reads CASSQELAGGSYEQYF. CDR3 bases: TGTGCCAGCAGCCAAGAACTAGCGGGGGGCTCCTACGAGCAGTACTTC.

A few counts support this clone. The chain uses TRBV4-3 and TRBJ1-1; D is uncertain. Germline CDR1 LGHNA, CDR2 YSLEER. This CDR3 has 15 residues. Trimming took off 0 bases at V and 4 bases at J, with 12 bases between the two ends. The CDR3 region is CASSQDLHGATEAFF. The CDR3 bases are TGCGCCAGCAGCCAAGATTTACACGGAGCCACTGAAGCTTTCTTT.

The CDR3 DNA reads as TGTGCCACGAAGTATGGGAGGCCCGGGGAGCTGTTTTTT. Residues: CATKYGRPGELFF. This chain connects TRBV6-5 to TRBJ2-2, with D perhaps matching TRBD2 (6 bases). V lost 10 bases to trimming and J lost 6 bases, with 15 bases between them. Germline CDR1 and CDR2: MNHEY and SVGAGI. CDR3 length: 13 amino acids.

This chain links TRBV28 with TRBJ1-2, with 9 bases aligning to TRBD1. The CDR3 spans 15 residues. J gave up 6 bases and V 4 bases, and 9 bases lay outside the gene matches. Germline lookup yields CDR1 MDHEN and CDR2 SYDVKM. The CDR3: CASSSAGTGMNGYTF. The CDR3 bases are TGTGCCAGCAGTTCCGCCGGGACAGGGATGAATGGCTACACCTTC.

The J gene is TRBJ1-3, the V gene TRBV12-5, with D maybe TRBD1 (6 bases). The CDR3 has 16 amino acids. Germline V gene lookup returns CDR1 LGHNT and CDR2 FRNRAP. The V end lost 0 bases, the J end lost 1 base, and 10 bases lay between the germline ends. CDR3 amino acids: CASGLVGGGSGNTIYF. CDR3 bases: TGTGCTAGTGGTTTGGTAGGGGGAGGGTCTGGAAACACCATATATTTT.

This clone was found once. The rearrangement uses TRBV7-2 and TRBJ2-7; TRBD2 might be the D (7 bases). The CDR3 extends over 15 amino acids. V was shortened by 1 base and J by 7 bases, with 17 bases between the two germline ends. From germline, CDR1 is SGHTA and CDR2 FQGNSA. Here the CDR3 reads CASSLVARGAGEQYF. CDR3 bases: TGTGCCAGCAGCTTAGTAGCTCGGGGGGCGGGTGAGCAGTACTTC.

This clone is medium-sized by share. The genes are TRBV7-6 and TRBJ2-3, with TRBD2 as a possible D gene (5 bases). The CDR3 covers 15 residues. The germline CDR1 and CDR2 sequences are SGHVS and FNYEAQ. V dropped 2 bases and J dropped 1 base, with 10 bases sitting between them. CDR3 bases: TGTGCCAGCAGCTTACGGGAATACCGCACAGATACGCAGTATTTT. Translating gives CASSLREYRTDTQYF.

This clone was recorded once. This sequence joins TRBV7-6 and TRBJ2-6; 7 bases agree with TRBD1. The germline gives CDR1 SGHVS, CDR2 FNYEAQ. The CDR3 runs to 17 residues. V lost 3 bases, J lost 0 bases, and 5 bases stayed unmatched. CDR3 DNA: TGTGCCAGCAGCTTCGAAAGACAGGGCTCTGGGGCCAACGTCCTGACTTTC. Encoded protein: CASSFERQGSGANVLTF.

The J gene is TRBJ1-3, the V gene TRBV7-2; D may be TRBD1 (5 bases). This CDR3 contains 13 residues. V was clipped by 1 base and J by 4 bases, with 5 bases between them. Germline assignment: CDR1 SGHTA and CDR2 FQGNSA. The CDR3 sequence is CASSLDRGNTIYF. In DNA, the CDR3 is TGTGCCAGCAGCTTAGACAGGGGAAACACCATATATTTT.

V and J are TRBV19 and TRBJ2-6, with TRBD1 as a possible D gene (6 bases). Trimming shortened V by 6 bases and J by 0 bases, and 12 bases separated the two germline ends. The germline V gene encodes CDR1 LNHDA and CDR2 SQIVND (reference sequence). The CDR3 has 16 residues. The CDR3 nucleotides are TGTGCCAGTAGGCCAGGGGTCAGCTCTGGGGCCAACGTCCTGACTTTC. Protein product: CASRPGVSSGANVLTF.

The chain couples TRBV28 to TRBJ1-5; no reliable D call. Trimming pared 4 bases from V and 0 bases from J, leaving 4 bases between. Per germline, CDR1 MDHEN and CDR2 SYDVKM. This CDR3 contains 13 residues. This CDR3 reads CASSWVSNQPQHF. The CDR3 bases are TGTGCCAGCAGTTGGGTTAGCAATCAGCCCCAGCATTTT.

This chain connects TRBV4-1 to TRBJ2-5; 9 bases are shared with TRBD1. Germline V gives CDR1 MGHRA, CDR2 YSYEKL. The length of the CDR3 is 15 residues. Unmatched junction bases numbered 8, after V lost 4 bases and J lost 5 bases. The CDR3 protein is CASSRPGQGVETQYF. The CDR3 DNA reads as TGCGCCAGCAGCCGCCCGGGACAGGGCGTCGAGACCCAGTACTTC.

The chain couples TRBV18 to TRBJ2-7; maybe TRBD1 (6 bases). V was clipped by 4 bases and J by 2 bases, with 9 bases between them. There are 13 residues in the CDR3. The germline V gene has CDR1 KGHSH and CDR2 LQKENI. CDR3 protein: CASSLDSTYEQYF. The CDR3 DNA is TGTGCCAGCTCACTGGACAGTACCTACGAGCAGTACTTC.

The chain uses TRBV6-1 and TRBJ2-6; tentatively, D is TRBD1 (5 bases). Germline CDR1 and CDR2: MNHNS and SASEGT. V lost 3 bases and J 15 bases, leaving 18 bases between the germline ends. The CDR3 runs to 14 residues. CDR3 amino acids: CASSEMDKAYDLTF. As DNA, the CDR3 is TGTGCCAGCAGTGAGATGGACAAGGCCTATGACCTGACTTTC.

V gene TRBV19 combines with J gene TRBJ2-2; no clear D. Germline V lookup: CDR1 LNHDA, CDR2 SQIVND (reference sequence). The V gene lost 9 bases and the J gene lost 3 bases, with 17 bases spanning the gap. The CDR3 consists of 15 residues. The DNA for the CDR3 is TGTGCCAGCATTTCCCATGGGCCGTACACCGGGGAGCTGTTTTTT. This translates into CASISHGPYTGELFF.

This chain links TRBV6-1 with TRBJ2-7, with TRBD1 identical over 12 bases. The CDR3 is 14 amino acids. The V segment lost 6 bases and the J segment 5 bases; nucleotides outside the gene matches: 5. Germline loops: CDR1 MNHNS, CDR2 SASEGT. CDR3: CASRVGTGGDEQYF. The CDR3 DNA is TGTGCCAGCAGGGTCGGGACAGGGGGCGACGAGCAGTACTTC.

The rearrangement joins TRBV6-6 to TRBJ1-4; weak D call: TRBD1 (6 bases). The CDR3 is 13 residues long. V dropped 9 bases and J dropped 5 bases, with 13 bases sitting between them. Germline V gives CDR1 MNHNY, CDR2 SVGAGI (reference sequence). The CDR3 loop is CASQIRGNEKLFF. The CDR3 DNA follows: TGTGCCAGTCAAATTAGGGGGAATGAAAAACTGTTTTTT.

The chain has TRBV10-3 and TRBJ2-2; TRBD1 matches 7 bases. In germline, CDR1 is ENHRY, CDR2 SYGVKD. V dropped 6 bases and J dropped 5; count of bases not matched to a gene: 9. The CDR3 has 15 residues. Here the CDR3 reads CAIRAGTERTGELFF. CDR3 nucleotide sequence: TGTGCCATCAGGGCCGGGACAGAGAGAACCGGGGAGCTGTTTTTT.

This sequence joins TRBV29-1 and TRBJ2-5, with 7 bases lining up with TRBD2. This CDR3 has 12 residues. Trimming took 6 bases from V and 9 from J; bases not matched to a gene: 10. Germline V gene data show CDR1 as SQVTM and CDR2 as ANQGSEA. The CDR3 here is CSVGTIRGSQYF. CDR3 coding DNA: TGCAGCGTCGGGACTATTCGCGGGTCCCAGTACTTC. The variable domain in full, with the rest retrieved from reference TRBV29-1 and TRBJ2-5, is SAVISQKPSRDICQRGTSLTIQCQVDSQVTMMFWYRQQPGQSLTLIATANQGSEATYESGFVIDKFPISRPNLTFSTLTVSNMSPEDSSIYLCSVGTIRGSQYFGPGTRLLVL.

The chain couples TRBV7-2 to TRBJ2-1; D tentatively fits TRBD1 or TRBD2 (5 bases each). The CDR3 runs to 12 residues. Germline V gene sequence: CDR1 SGHTA, CDR2 FQGNSA. The V end lost 2 bases, the J end lost 10 bases, and 9 bases lay between the germline ends. The CDR3 here is CASSLRGWEQFF. DNA for the CDR3: TGTGCCAGCAGCTTACGGGGCTGGGAGCAGTTCTTC.

The chain carries TRBV10-1 and TRBJ2-3; no clear D gene. Germline-derived CDR1 and CDR2 are WNHNN and SYGVQD (reference sequence). The CDR3 is 14 amino acids. The V gene lost 10 bases and the J gene lost 0 bases, with 14 bases spanning the gap. CDR3 protein: CATSYDSSTDTQYF. In nucleotides, the CDR3 is TGCGCCACCTCCTACGATTCTAGCACAGATACGCAGTATTTT.

This rearrangement joins TRBV30 to TRBJ2-1; 7 bases are a match to TRBD2. V trimming: 4 bases; J trimming: 4 bases; junction bases outside the gene matches: 25. The CDR3 covers 20 residues. CDR1 GTSNPN and CDR2 SVGIG come from the germline V gene (reference sequence). This chain's CDR3 is CAWKGFSLYSGGRYYNEQFF. The DNA of the CDR3 is TGTGCCTGGAAAGGGTTCAGTCTTTACTCCGGGGGGAGGTATTACAATGAGCAGTTCTTC.

This sequence joins TRBV2 and TRBJ2-7; 8 nucleotides agree with TRBD1. The J segment lost 3 bases and the V segment lost 4 bases, leaving 5 bases of the junction unmatched. CDR1 SNHLY and CDR2 FYNNEI come from the germline V gene. The CDR3 extends over 14 amino acids. CDR3 sequence reads: CASSADRGGYEQYF. As DNA, the CDR3 is TGTGCCAGCAGTGCAGACAGGGGTGGCTACGAGCAGTACTTC.